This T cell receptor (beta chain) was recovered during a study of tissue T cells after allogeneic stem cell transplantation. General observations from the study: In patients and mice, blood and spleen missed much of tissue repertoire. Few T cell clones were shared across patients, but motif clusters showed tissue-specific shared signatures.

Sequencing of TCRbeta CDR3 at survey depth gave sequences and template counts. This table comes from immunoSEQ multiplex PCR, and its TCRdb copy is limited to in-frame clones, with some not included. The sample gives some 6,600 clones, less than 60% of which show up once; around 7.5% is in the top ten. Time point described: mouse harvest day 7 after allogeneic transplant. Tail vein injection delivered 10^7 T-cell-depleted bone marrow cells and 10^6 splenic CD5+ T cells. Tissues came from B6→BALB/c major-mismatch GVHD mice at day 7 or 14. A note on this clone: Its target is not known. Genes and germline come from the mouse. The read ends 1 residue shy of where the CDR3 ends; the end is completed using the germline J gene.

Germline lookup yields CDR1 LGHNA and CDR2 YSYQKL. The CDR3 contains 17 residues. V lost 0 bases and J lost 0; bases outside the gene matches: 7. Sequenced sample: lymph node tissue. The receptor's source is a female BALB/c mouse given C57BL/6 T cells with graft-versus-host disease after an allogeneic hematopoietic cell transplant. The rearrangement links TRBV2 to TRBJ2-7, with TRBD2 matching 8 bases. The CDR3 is CASSQEGGARSSYEQYF. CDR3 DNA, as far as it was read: TGTGCCAGCAGCCAAGAGGGGGGGGCGCGTAGCTCCTATGAACAGTAC.